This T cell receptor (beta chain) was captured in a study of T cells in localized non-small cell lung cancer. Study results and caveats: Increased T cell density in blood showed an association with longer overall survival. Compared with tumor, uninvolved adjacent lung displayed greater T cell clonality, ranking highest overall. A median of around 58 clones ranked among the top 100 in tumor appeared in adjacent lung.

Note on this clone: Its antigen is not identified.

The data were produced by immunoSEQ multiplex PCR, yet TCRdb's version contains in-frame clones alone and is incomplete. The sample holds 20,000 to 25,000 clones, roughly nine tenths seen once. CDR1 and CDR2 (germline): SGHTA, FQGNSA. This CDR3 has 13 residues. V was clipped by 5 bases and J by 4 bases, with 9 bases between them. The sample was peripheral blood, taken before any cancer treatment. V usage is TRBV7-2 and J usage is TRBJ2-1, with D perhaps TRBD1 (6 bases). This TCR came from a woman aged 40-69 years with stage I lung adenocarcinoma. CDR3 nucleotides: TGTGCCAGCAGCGCGGACAGTTACAATGAGCAGTTCTTC. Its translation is CASSADSYNEQFF.